This TCR delta chain came from a study of γδ T cells in repeated Plasmodium falciparum infection. Study-wide results and caveats: Vgamma9/Vdelta2+ repertoires stayed stably polyclonal over time and infection.

The CDR3 has 20 amino acids. V lost 1 base to trimming and J lost 10 bases; unmatched junction nucleotides: 24. The germline CDR1 and CDR2 sequences are TSWWSYY and QGS. TCRdb re-called the multiplex PCR reads via CATT. The table has about 51,000 delta-chain clones, around 2% seen once. This clone was observed many times. What it recognizes is unknown. The TCRdb protein, from a much larger clone, departs from this DNA's translation at residue 17, likely by read error; the protein shown derives from the DNA. Bulk repertoires came from Vgamma9/Vdelta2+ or Vdelta2-negative gammadelta T cells flow-sorted from PBMC.

The TCR comes from a pool of human donors (malaria-infected and uninfected, not separated). Sequencing input: gamma-delta T cells from blood. The V call is TRDV1, the J call TRDJ1, with TRDD3 identical over 10 bases. The chain's CDR3 is CALGEQFHVLGDFAHLRLIF. CDR3 DNA sequence: TGTGCTCTTGGGGAACAATTCCACGTACTGGGGGATTTTGCACATTTGAGACTCATCTTT.